Below, 2 T cell receptor beta chains from the same sample are listed, as sequenced in a study of shared T cell receptors in the human thymus. TCRdb keeps only in-frame clones here, not all; method: immunoSEQ multiplex PCR. The repertoire holds a few hundred thousand clones, with approximately 95% as singletons. Sample: thymocytes. These receptors were taken from a human donor.

This chain uses TRBV5-4 with TRBJ2-2; D not certain. The germline gives CDR1 SGHNT, CDR2 YYREEE (reference sequence). The CDR3 covers 14 residues. Trimming pared 6 bases from V and 4 bases from J, leaving 13 bases between. The CDR3 region has the DNA TGTGCCAGCACGATGACTCTAAGCACCGGGGAGCTGTTTTTT. Translation: CASTMTLSTGELFF.

V is TRBV27 and J is TRBJ1-5; 11 nucleotides line up with TRBD1. Unmatched junction bases numbered 5, after V lost 1 base and J lost 0 bases. This CDR3 is 18 amino acids long. CDR1 and CDR2 (germline): MNHEY, SMNVEV (reference sequence). The CDR3 nucleotides read TGTGCCAGCAGTTTATTTTGGACAGGGGGCTTTAGCAATCAGCCCCAGCATTTT. It translates to CASSLFWTGGFSNQPQHF.